Presented here are 16 T cell receptor beta chains from one specimen sequenced in a study of shared clonotypes between healthy human individuals (dated by TCRdb to the early 2020s). For the CD8 naive samples, CD45RO-negative cells were positively selected for CCR7, yielding a CD45RA+CCR7+ population from which TemRA cells were excluded. Library creation used the immunoSEQ multiplex PCR assay. In TCRdb, the immuneACCESS table is reduced to in-frame sequences with V and J assigned. These tables do not hold every clone; where another copy was compared, an unresolved V gene accounts for under half, and the others remain unexplained. A total of about 1,900,000 clones appear in this sample, just under 95% of them only once. Clones ranked in the top ten supply roughly 1% of the sample. The material sequenced was naive CD8+ T cells sorted from blood. The sample's cell subset or site, from its label and the paper: CD45RA+CCR7+. These receptors were collected from a man between 18 and 29 years old in good health.

This rearrangement joins TRBV27 to TRBJ1-4, with D perhaps matching TRBD1 (6 bases). V was cut by 3 bases and J by 5 bases, with 10 bases left in between. CDR3 length equals 14 residues. Germline V lookup: CDR1 MNHEY, CDR2 SMNVEV (reference sequence). The CDR3 nucleotides read TGTGCCAGCAGTTTGGGGGCAGGGAATGAAAAACTGTTTTTT. Residues: CASSLGAGNEKLFF.

This sequence joins TRBV4-1 and TRBJ2-3; the match to TRBD2 covers 8 bases. The ends lost 7 bases at V and 4 bases at J; junction bases unmatched: 10. The germline V gene has CDR1 MGHRA and CDR2 YSYEKL. This CDR3 contains 15 residues. For the CDR3, the DNA is TGCGCCAGCAACCACGGGGCGGGAGGACCAGATACGCAGTATTTT. It translates to CASNHGAGGPDTQYF.

The sample holds a few counts of this clone. The V and J genes are TRBV10-2 and TRBJ1-2, with a weak D call TRBD1 (6 bases). V was shortened by 9 bases and J by 4 bases, with 12 bases between the two germline ends. The CDR3 spans 12 residues. The germline gives CDR1 WSHSY, CDR2 SAAADI. The CDR3 DNA is TGCGCCAGTAGGGGGGACCCCTATGGCTACACCTTC. It translates to CASRGDPYGYTF.

V is TRBV27 and J is TRBJ1-6; the D gene is possibly TRBD1 (6 bases). CDR1 and CDR2 (germline): MNHEY, SMNVEV (reference sequence). V was clipped by 2 bases and J by 8 bases, with 16 bases between them. This CDR3 is built from 16 residues. The CDR3 DNA sequence: TGTGCCAGCAGTTTAGGGCCAGGGGCAGGTGATTCACCCCTCCACTTT. This translates into CASSLGPGAGDSPLHF.

The chain recombines TRBV6-1 with TRBJ2-7; possibly TRBD1 or TRBD2 for D (6 bases each). CDR1 and CDR2 from the germline V gene are MNHNS and SASEGT. Trimming removed 7 bases from V and 4 bases from J, with 20 bases in between. This CDR3 has 15 amino acids. CDR3 nucleotides: TGTGCCAGCAAATACAAGGGGGGAACTGGGTACGAGCAGTACTTC. This sequence encodes CASKYKGGTGYEQYF.

The chain couples TRBV6-1 to TRBJ1-5; D call uncertain. The germline V gene encodes CDR1 MNHNS and CDR2 SASEGT. The V end lost 9 bases, the J end lost 9 bases, and 18 bases lay between the germline ends. The CDR3 runs 13 residues. This CDR3 reads CASQQDIGGPQHF. As DNA, the CDR3 is TGTGCCAGTCAGCAGGATATTGGTGGGCCCCAGCATTTT.

This clone was counted once. The genes are TRBV9 and TRBJ1-1, with TRBD1 matching 9 bases. The CDR3 has 14 amino acids. V was clipped by 5 bases and J by 7 bases; unmatched bases: 9. Germline V gives CDR1 SGDLS, CDR2 YYNGEE. For the CDR3, the DNA is TGTGCCAGCAGTTCCTTACAGGGGGCCGGTGAAGCTTTCTTT. Protein: CASSSLQGAGEAFF.

Turning to this clone: In the same sample, other DNA sequences code for this CDR3. This rearrangement joins TRBV6-1 to TRBJ2-2, with TRBD1 as a possible D gene (5 bases). V was pared by 7 bases and J by 5 bases, with 5 bases between. Germline values: CDR1 MNHNS, CDR2 SASEGT. The CDR3 spans 11 residues. The CDR3 reads CASTGTGELFF. Written as DNA, the CDR3 is TGTGCCAGCACAGGGACCGGGGAGCTGTTTTTT.

V usage is TRBV10-2 and J usage is TRBJ2-1; 8 bases match TRBD2. The CDR3 is made up of 16 amino acids. The V gene's germline CDR1 is WSHSY and CDR2 SAAADI. With 7 bases clipped from V and 2 bases from J, the junction kept 10 bases outside the gene matches. CDR3 region: CASTQTGTSTYNEQFF. CDR3 nucleotides: TGCGCCAGCACCCAGACCGGGACTAGTACCTACAATGAGCAGTTCTTC.

The chain joins TRBV4-1 to TRBJ2-7; 11 nucleotides line up with TRBD2. There are 15 residues in the CDR3. Germline lookup yields CDR1 MGHRA and CDR2 YSYEKL. Unmatched junction bases numbered 4, after V lost 1 base and J lost 5 bases. CDR3 residues: CASSQVVLAGDEQYF. In DNA, the CDR3 is TGCGCCAGCAGCCAAGTGGTACTAGCGGGAGACGAGCAGTACTTC.

The J gene is TRBJ2-5, the V gene TRBV4-1; D uncertain. CDR3 size: 15 residues. CDR1 and CDR2 (germline): MGHRA, YSYEKL. The V end was cut by 5 bases, the J end by 4 bases, with 17 bases between. CDR3 in amino acids: CASSSHQGKGETQYF. The CDR3 coding sequence is TGCGCCAGCAGCTCCCACCAAGGCAAGGGAGAGACCCAGTACTTC.

This clone was counted once. The J gene is TRBJ2-1, the V gene TRBV4-1; 11 bases line up with TRBD2. CDR3 length equals 16 residues. V shed 3 bases and J 2 bases; nucleotides not matched to a gene: 3. CDR1 is MGHRA, CDR2 YSYEKL, per germline. CDR3 in DNA: TGCGCCAGCAGCCATCGACTAGCGGGGACCTACAATGAGCAGTTCTTC. Amino acid sequence: CASSHRLAGTYNEQFF.

This clone was observed once. Additional DNA sequences in this sample encode the identical CDR3. The chain has TRBV13 and TRBJ2-7; D tentatively fits TRBD1 or TRBD2 (6 bases each). Trimming pared 3 bases from V and 4 bases from J, leaving 10 bases between. This CDR3 spans 13 amino acids. Germline V lookup: CDR1 PRHDT, CDR2 FYEKMQ (reference sequence). The DNA of the CDR3 is TGTGCCAGCAGCTTGGGGGGCGGGTACGAGCAGTACTTC. This encodes CASSLGGGYEQYF.

This clone came up once. The chain employs TRBV7-8 and TRBJ2-2; a possible D gene is TRBD2 (6 bases). V lost 5 bases and J 0 bases, leaving 10 bases between the germline ends. The CDR3 is made up of 15 amino acids. CDR1 is SGHVS and CDR2 is FQNEAQ in the germline V gene. Here the CDR3 reads CASSTGLTNTGELFF. The DNA for the CDR3 is TGTGCCAGCAGCACGGGACTGACGAACACCGGGGAGCTGTTTTTT.

Only one count was recorded for this clone. The same CDR3 is also encoded by other DNA sequences in this sample. V is TRBV6-5 and J is TRBJ1-1; D gene ambiguous. This CDR3 comprises 14 residues. CDR1 MNHEY and CDR2 SVGAGI come from the germline V gene. Trimming took 0 bases from V and 4 from J, leaving 9 bases between them. CDR3 coding DNA: TGTGCCAGCAGTTACTCCGAAGGGTTCACTGAAGCTTTCTTT. As protein: CASSYSEGFTEAFF.

The chain links TRBV9 to TRBJ2-7; 7 bases fit TRBD2. The CDR3 has 15 residues. V lost 2 bases to trimming and J lost 0 bases; unmatched junction nucleotides: 5. Germline loops: CDR1 SGDLS, CDR2 YYNGEE. In DNA, the CDR3 is TGTGCCAGCAGCGTCGCCGGGACTACCTCCTACGAGCAGTACTTC. It yields the protein CASSVAGTTSYEQYF.